This TCR beta chain appears in the sequencing data of a study of shared clonotypes between healthy human individuals. Study results and limitations: Though the depth was large, rarefaction showed that sorted-subset sequencing was incomplete. The sharing of approximately 4.6% of naive CD4 clonotypes was seen across a few donors.

CD4+ cells underwent separation, giving CD45RA+ naive and CD45RA-negative memory subsets. The CDR3 is made up of 18 amino acids. The ends were cut back, 0 bases at V and 2 bases at J, with 17 bases in the middle. CDR1 and CDR2 (germline): MGHRA, YSYEKL. Concerning this clone itself: No antigen is known for it.

Measured with immunoSEQ multiplex PCR; TCRdb has only the in-frame clones, and not every one. Of roughly 1 million clones in the sample, 70% to 80% were seen once. Source material: memory CD4+ T cells sorted from blood. Subset denoted: CD45RA-negative fraction. This clonotype originated in a man in his late teens or twenties in good health. The J gene is TRBJ1-3, the V gene TRBV4-1; D not certain. The CDR3 region has the DNA TGCGCCAGCAGCCAAGATCTTAGGGCAGGAGTTACTGGAAACACCATATATTTT. Translating it yields CASSQDLRAGVTGNTIYF.